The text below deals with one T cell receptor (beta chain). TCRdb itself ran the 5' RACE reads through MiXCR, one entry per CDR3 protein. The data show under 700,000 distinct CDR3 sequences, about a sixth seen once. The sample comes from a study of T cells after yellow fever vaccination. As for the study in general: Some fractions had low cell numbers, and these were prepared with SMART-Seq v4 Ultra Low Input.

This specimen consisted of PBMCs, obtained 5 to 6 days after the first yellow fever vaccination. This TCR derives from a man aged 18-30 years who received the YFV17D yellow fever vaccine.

The CDR3 loop is CASSRPGTGEETQYF. In DNA form, the CDR3 reads TGCGCCAGCAGCCGCCCCGGGACAGGGGAAGAGACCCAGTACTTC. The chain carries TRBV4-1 and TRBJ2-5; 10 positions match TRBD1. CDR1 and CDR2 from the germline V gene are MGHRA and YSYEKL. The CDR3 extends over 15 amino acids. J gave up 3 bases and V 4 bases, and 5 bases lay outside the gene matches.